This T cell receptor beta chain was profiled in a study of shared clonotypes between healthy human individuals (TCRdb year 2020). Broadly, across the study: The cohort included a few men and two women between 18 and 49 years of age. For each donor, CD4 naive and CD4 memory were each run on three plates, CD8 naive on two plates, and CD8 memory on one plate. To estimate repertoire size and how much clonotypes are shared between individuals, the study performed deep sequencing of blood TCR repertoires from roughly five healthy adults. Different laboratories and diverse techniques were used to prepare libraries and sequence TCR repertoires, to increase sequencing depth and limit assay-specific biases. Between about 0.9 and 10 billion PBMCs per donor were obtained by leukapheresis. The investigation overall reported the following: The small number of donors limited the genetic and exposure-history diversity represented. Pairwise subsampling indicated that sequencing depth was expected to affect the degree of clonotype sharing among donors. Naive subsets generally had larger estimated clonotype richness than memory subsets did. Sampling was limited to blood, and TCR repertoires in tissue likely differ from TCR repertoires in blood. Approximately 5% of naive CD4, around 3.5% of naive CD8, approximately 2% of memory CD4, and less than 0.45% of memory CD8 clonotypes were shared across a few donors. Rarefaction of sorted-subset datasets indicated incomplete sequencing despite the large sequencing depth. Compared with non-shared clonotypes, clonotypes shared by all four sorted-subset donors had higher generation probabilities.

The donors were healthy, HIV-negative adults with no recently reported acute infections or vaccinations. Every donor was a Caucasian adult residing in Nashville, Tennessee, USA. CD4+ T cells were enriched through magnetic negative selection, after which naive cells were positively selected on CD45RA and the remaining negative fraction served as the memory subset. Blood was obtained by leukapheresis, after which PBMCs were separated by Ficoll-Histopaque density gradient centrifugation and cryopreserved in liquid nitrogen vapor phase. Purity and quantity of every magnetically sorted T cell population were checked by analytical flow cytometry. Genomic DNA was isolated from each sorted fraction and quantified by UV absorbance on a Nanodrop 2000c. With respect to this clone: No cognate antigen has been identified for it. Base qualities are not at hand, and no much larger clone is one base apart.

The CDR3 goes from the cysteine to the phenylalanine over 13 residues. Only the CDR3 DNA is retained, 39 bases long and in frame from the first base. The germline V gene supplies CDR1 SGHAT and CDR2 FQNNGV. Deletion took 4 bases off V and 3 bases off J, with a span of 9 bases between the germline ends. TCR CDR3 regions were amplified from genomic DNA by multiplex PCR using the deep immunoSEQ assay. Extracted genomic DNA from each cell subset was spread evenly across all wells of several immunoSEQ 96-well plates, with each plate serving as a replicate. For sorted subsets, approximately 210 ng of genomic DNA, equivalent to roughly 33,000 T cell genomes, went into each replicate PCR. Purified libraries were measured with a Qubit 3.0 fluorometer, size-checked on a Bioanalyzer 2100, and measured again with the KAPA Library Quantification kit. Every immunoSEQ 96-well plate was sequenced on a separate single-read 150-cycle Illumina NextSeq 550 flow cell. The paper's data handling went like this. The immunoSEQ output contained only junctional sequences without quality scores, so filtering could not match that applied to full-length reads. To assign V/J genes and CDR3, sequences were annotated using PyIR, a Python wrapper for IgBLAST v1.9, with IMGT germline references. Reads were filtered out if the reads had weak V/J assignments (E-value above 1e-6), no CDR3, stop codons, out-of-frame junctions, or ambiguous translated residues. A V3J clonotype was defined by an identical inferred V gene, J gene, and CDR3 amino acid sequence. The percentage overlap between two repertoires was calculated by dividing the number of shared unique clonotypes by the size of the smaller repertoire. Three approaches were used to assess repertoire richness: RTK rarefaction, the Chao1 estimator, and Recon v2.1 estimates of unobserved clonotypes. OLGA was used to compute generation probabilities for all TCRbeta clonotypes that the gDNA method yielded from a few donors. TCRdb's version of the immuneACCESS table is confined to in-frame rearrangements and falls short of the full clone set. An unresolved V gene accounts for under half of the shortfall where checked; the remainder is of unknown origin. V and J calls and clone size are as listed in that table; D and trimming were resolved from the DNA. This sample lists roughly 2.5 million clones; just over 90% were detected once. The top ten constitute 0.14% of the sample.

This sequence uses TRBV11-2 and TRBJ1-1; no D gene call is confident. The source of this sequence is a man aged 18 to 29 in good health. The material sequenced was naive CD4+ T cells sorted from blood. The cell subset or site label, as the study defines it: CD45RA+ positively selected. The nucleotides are TGTGCCAGCAGCTCCTACACGGACACTGAAGCTTTCTTT. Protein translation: CASSSYTDTEAFF.